The source of this T cell receptor (beta chain) is a study of blood T cell repertoires in COVID-19 (TCRdb year 2020). Notes on the research overall: Samples from collaborators originated in the United States, Italy and Spain and spanned both the acute and convalescent phases of COVID-19. The material from the prospective study consisted of cDNA or gDNA derived from T cells, B-cell-depleted T cells, or PBMCs. Deeply sampled blood TCRbeta repertoires from subjects exposed to, actively infected with, or recovered from COVID-19 were included in the dataset. The repertoires were released in a freely available public database intended as a resource for research on the immune response to SARS-CoV-2. The samples were drawn from two sources: the first 160 participants of the ongoing ImmuneRACE study, and fewer than 1,500 subjects contributed by 6 global collaborators. The sample metadata nearly always contained a de-identified subject ID, COVID-19 status, age in years and sex. Where available, HLA class I and class II types were taken from metadata supplied by the sample provider and were not determined by assay-based typing.

A remark on this clone: Its antigen specificity is not known. The sample holds no much larger clone one base away, and base qualities are not on file.

TCRbeta CDR3 regions were amplified from genomic DNA using the immunoSEQ Assay, a bias-controlled multiplex PCR. The original pipeline was this. The number of nucleated cells in each sample was estimated from the amplification of reference gene primers within the assay. To quantify the absolute abundance of each unique TCRbeta CDR3 rearrangement, sequence reads were collapsed and filtered. For each sample, productive Simpson clonality was calculated by taking the square root of Simpson's diversity index across productive rearrangements. This immuneACCESS table, as held by TCRdb, lists in-frame sequences with V and J called but not all clones. Of the missing ones, under half trace to an unresolved V gene in checked studies; the others have no known cause. That table supplies the V and J calls and clone size; D and trimming were determined from the DNA. The sample has tens of thousands of clones on record, more than 90% of them singletons. The biggest ten clones account for roughly 42% of the sample.

The collaborating institutions used their own protocols to collect whole blood in K2EDTA tubes. For TCRbeta analysis, collaborator samples were shipped as frozen whole blood, as isolated PBMCs, or as DNA extracted from either sample type. The germline ends are 10 bases apart after V is trimmed by 7 bases and J by 0 bases. The CDR3 sequence holds 14 residues, the cysteine and phenylalanine included. Only the CDR3 region is kept as DNA, spanning 42 bases read in frame from base 1. CDR1 and CDR2, looked up from the germline V gene, are MNHEY and SVGAGI. The full study reports these points: The amount of clinical and demographic metadata varied by source and participant and was provided uncurated.

What was sequenced was peripheral blood. This chain is built from TRBV6-5 and TRBJ1-3; no D segment can be confidently identified. The sequence derives from a man aged 60 to 75 with active or convalescent COVID-19. CDR3 protein: CASTVSLSGNTIYF. The sequence in DNA is TGTGCCAGCACCGTTTCTCTCTCTGGAAACACCATATATTTT.